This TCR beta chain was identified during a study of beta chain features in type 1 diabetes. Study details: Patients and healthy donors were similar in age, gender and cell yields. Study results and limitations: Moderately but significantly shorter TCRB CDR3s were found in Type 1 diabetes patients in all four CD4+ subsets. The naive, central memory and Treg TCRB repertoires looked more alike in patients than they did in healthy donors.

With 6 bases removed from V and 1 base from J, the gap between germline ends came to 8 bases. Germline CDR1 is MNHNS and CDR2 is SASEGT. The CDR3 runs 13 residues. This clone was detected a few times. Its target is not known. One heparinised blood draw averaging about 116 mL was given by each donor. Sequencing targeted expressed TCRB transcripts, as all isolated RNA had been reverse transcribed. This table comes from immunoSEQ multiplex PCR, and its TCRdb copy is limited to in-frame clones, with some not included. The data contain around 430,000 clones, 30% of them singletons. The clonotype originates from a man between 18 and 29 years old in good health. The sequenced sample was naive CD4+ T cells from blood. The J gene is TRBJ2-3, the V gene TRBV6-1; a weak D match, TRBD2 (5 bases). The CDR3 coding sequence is TGTGCCAGCAGAGTGAGGGGCACAGATACGCAGTATTTT. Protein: CASRVRGTDTQYF.